This T cell receptor beta chain comes out of a study of blood T cell repertoires in COVID-19. Generated by immunoSEQ multiplex PCR, the TCRdb table keeps only in-frame clones and is missing some. The data hold about 190,000 clones, with 88% observed a single time. The V end was cut by 2 bases, the J end by 3 bases, with 14 bases between. This CDR3 contains 16 residues. Germline CDR1 SGHVS, CDR2 FQNEAQ. Source material: peripheral blood. This rearrangement joins TRBV7-8 to TRBJ1-5; D may be TRBD1 (5 bases). This clonotype was obtained from a man younger than 40 with acute or convalescent COVID-19. The CDR3 coding sequence is TGTGCCAGCAGCTTATCGTTGACAGAATTCAATCAGCCCCAGCATTTT. Translation: CASSLSLTEFNQPQHF. The full variable domain, with the rest looked up from reference TRBV7-8 and TRBJ1-5, is GAGVSQSPRYKVAKRGQDVALRCDPISGHVSLFWYQQALGQGPEFLTYFQNEAQLDKSGLPSDRFFAERPEGSVSTLKIQRTQQEDSAVYLCASSLSLTEFNQPQHFGDGTRLSIL.